This TCR beta chain was observed in a study of cytomegalovirus exposure and HLA in healthy donors. Study-level background: Of all 400 or so donors who were genotyped, about 84% belonged to the Caucasian-associated ancestry cluster. Notes on the study in general: Cytomegalovirus status was reportedly diagnosed by the classifier with high sensitivity and specificity. Information on immune exposure was restricted to one variable (CMV serostatus). Reportedly, TCR beta sequences accurately predicted HLA-A and HLA-B alleles in most subjects.

60 Vbeta and 13 Jbeta primers were used in PCR. Only in-frame clones appear in the TCRdb table, and some are missing; sequencing was by immunoSEQ multiplex PCR. Among 140,000 to 150,000 clones, 79% were seen once, and the ten largest hold 6.5% to 7%. Germline V gene sequence: CDR1 MGHRA, CDR2 YSYEKL. This CDR3 region has 15 residues. V lost 0 bases, J lost 0 bases, and 8 bases lay in between. This clone was observed a handful of times. Its antigen remains unidentified. J is TRBJ1-1 and V is TRBV4-1; D perhaps matches TRBD1 (5 bases). What was sequenced was PBMCs. This receptor was obtained from a middle-aged woman in good health and CMV-seropositive. The CDR3 is CASSQDREMNTEAFF. The CDR3, as DNA: TGCGCCAGCAGCCAAGACAGGGAAATGAACACTGAAGCTTTCTTT.